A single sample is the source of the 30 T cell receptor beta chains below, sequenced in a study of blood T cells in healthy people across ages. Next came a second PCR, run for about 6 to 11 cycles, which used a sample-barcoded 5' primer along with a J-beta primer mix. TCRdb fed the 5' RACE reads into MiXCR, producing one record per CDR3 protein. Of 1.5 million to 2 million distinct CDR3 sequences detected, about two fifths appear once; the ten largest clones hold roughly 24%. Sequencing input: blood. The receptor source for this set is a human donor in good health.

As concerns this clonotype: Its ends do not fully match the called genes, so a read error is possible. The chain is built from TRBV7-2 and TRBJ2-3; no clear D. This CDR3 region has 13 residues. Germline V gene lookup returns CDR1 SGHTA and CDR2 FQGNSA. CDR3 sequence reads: CAGSLWGSDTQYF. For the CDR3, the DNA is TGTGCCGGCAGCTTATGGGGATCCGATACGCAGTATTTT. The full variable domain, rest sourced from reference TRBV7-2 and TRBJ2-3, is GAGVSQSPSNKVTEKGKDVELRCDPISGHTALYWYRQSLGQGLEFLIYFQGNSAPDKSGLPSDRFSAERTGGSVSTLTIQRTQQEDSAVYLCAGSLWGSDTQYFGPGTRLTVL.

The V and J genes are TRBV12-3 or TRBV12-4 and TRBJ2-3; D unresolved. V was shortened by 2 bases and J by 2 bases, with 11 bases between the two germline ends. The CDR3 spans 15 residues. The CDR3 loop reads CASSLYSGHTDTQYF. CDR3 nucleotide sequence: TGTGCCAGCAGTTTATACTCCGGGCACACAGATACGCAGTATTTT.

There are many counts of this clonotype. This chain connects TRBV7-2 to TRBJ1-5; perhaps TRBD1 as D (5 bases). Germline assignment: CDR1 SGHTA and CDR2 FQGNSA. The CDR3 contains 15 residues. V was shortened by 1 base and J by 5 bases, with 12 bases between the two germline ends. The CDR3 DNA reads TGTGCCAGCAGCTTAGTAGTTGGGGGGGATCAGCCCCAGCATTTT. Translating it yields CASSLVVGGDQPQHF.

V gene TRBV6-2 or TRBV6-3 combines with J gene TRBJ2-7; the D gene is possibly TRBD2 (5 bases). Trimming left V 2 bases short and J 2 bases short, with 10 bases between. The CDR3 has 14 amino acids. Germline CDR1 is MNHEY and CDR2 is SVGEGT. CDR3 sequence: CASSYEGYTYEQYF. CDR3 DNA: TGTGCCAGCAGTTACGAGGGATACACCTACGAGCAGTACTTC.

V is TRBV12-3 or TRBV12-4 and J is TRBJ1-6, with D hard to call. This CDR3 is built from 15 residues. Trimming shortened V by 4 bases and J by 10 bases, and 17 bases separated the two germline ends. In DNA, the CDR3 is TGTGCCAGCAGTTACTCAGGACGAGCGGCATCACCCCTCCACTTT. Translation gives CASSYSGRAASPLHF.

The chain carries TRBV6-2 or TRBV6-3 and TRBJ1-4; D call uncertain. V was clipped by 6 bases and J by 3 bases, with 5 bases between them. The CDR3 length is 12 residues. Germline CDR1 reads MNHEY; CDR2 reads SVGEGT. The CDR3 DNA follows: TGTGCCAGCAGAACTCCTAATGAAAAACTGTTTTTT. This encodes CASRTPNEKLFF.

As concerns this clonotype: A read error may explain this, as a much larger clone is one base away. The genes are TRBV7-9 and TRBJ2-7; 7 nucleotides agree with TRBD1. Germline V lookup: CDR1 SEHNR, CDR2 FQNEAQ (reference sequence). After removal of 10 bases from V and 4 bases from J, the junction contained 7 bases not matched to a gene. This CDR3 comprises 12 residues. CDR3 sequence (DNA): TGTGCCAACAGTATCAGGGGGTACGAGCAGTACTTC. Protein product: CANSIRGYEQYF.

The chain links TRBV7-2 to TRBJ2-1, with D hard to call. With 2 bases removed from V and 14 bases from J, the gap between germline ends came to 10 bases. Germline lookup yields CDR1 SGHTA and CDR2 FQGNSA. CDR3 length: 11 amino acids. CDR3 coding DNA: TGTGCCAGCAGCTTAAAAAGCGTGGAGTTCTTC. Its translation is CASSLKSVEFF.

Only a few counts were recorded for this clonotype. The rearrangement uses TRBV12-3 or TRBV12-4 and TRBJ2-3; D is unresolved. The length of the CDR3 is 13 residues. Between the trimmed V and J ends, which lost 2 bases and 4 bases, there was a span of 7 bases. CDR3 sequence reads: CASSLMVADTQYF. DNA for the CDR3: TGTGCCAGCAGTTTAATGGTCGCAGATACGCAGTATTTT.

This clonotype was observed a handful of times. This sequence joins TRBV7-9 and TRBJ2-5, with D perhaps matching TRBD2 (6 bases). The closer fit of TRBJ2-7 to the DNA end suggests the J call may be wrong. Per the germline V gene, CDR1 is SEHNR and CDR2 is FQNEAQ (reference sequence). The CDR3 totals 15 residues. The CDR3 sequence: CASSLAWGLDDEQYF. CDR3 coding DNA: TGTGCCAGCAGCTTAGCGTGGGGACTGGACGACGAGCAGTACTTC.

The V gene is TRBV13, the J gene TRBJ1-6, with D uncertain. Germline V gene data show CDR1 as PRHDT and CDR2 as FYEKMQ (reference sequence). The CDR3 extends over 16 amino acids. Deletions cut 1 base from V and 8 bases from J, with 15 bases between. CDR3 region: CASSLAGSLPDSPLHF. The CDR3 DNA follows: TGTGCCAGCAGCTTAGCGGGGAGTCTCCCCGATTCACCCCTCCACTTT.

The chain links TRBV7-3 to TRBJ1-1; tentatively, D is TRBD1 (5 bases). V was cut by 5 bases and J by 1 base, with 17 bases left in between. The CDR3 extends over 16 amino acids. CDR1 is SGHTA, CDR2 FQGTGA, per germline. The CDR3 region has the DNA TGTGCCAGCAGCAAAATCCGGTTGGACAAGAACACTGAAGCTTTCTTT. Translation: CASSKIRLDKNTEAFF.

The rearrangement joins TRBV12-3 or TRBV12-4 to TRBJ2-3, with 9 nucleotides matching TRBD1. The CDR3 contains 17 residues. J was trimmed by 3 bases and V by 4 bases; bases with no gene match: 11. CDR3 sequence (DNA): TGTGCCAGCAGTTCCTTAACAGGGGGCGCTGGAACAGATACGCAGTATTTT. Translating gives CASSSLTGGAGTDTQYF.

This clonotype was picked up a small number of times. CDR3 amino acids: CASSYSFSGNLAQHF. In nucleotides, the CDR3 is TGTGCCAGCAGTTACTCGTTCAGCGGGAACTTGGCCCAGCATTTT. This sequence joins TRBV6-2 or TRBV6-3 and TRBJ1-5; D unclear. Trimming took off 0 bases at V and 11 bases at J, with 17 bases between the two ends. Germline lookup yields CDR1 MNHEY and CDR2 SVGEGT. The CDR3 is 15 amino acids.

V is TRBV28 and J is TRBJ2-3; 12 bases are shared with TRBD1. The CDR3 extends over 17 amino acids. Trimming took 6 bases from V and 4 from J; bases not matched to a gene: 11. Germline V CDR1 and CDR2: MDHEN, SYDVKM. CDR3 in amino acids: CASSQPGQGAVADTQYF. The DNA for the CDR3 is TGTGCCAGCAGCCAACCGGGACAGGGGGCGGTCGCAGATACGCAGTATTTT.

CDR3 nucleotide sequence: TGCGCCAGCAGCCAAGGTTTTACCGGACCTAGTCGGGTTGGCTACACCTTC. Translating it yields CASSQGFTGPSRVGYTF. V usage is TRBV4-3 and J usage is TRBJ1-2; D ambiguous. Deletions cut 1 base from V and 7 bases from J, with 22 bases between. The CDR3 contains 17 residues. CDR1 and CDR2 (germline): LGHNA, YSLEER.

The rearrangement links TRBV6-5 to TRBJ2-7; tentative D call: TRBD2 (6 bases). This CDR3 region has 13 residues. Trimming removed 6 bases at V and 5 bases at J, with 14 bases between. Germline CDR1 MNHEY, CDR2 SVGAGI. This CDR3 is CASRLAPGDEQYF. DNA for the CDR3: TGTGCCAGCAGATTGGCCCCGGGAGACGAGCAGTACTTC.

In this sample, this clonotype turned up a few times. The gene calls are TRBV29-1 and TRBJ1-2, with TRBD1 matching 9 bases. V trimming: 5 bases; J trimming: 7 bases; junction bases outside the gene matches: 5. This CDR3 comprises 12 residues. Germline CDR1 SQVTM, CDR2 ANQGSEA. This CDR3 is CSVRTGAGGYTF. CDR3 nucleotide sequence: TGCAGCGTTCGGACAGGGGCTGGTGGCTACACCTTC.

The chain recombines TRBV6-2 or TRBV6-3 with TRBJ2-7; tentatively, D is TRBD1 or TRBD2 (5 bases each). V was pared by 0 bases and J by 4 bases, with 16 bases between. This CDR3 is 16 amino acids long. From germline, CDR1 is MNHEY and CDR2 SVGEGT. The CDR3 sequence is CASSYSMQGGGYEQYF. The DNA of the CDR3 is TGTGCCAGCAGTTACTCGATGCAGGGTGGAGGATACGAGCAGTACTTC.

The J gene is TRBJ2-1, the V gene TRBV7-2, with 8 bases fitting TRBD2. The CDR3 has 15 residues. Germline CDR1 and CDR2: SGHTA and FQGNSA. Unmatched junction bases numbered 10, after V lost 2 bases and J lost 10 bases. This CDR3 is CASSLTGGQWYEQFF. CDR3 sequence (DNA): TGTGCCAGCAGCTTAACGGGGGGGCAATGGTACGAGCAGTTCTTC.

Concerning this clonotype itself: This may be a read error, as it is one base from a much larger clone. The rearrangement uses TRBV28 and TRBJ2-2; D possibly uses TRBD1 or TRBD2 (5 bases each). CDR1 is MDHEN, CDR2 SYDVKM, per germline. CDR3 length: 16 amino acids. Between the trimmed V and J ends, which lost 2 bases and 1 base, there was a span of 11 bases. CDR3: CASSLQGDGNTGELFF. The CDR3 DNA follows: TGTGCCAGCAGTTTACAAGGGGACGGGAACACCGGGGAGCTGTTTTTT.

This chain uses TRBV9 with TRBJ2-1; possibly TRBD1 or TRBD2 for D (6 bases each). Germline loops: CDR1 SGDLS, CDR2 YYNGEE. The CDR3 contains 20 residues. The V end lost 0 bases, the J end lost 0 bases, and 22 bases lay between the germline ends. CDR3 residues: CASSVEASIGGGHSYNEQFF. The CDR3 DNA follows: TGTGCCAGCAGCGTAGAGGCCTCCATCGGGGGCGGACACTCCTACAATGAGCAGTTCTTC.

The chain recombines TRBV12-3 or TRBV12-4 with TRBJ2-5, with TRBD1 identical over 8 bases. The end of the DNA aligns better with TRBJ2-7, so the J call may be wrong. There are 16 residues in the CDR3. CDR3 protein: CASSLKGQDPFYEQYF. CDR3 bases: TGTGCCAGCAGTTTAAAGGGACAGGACCCCTTTTACGAGCAGTACTTC.

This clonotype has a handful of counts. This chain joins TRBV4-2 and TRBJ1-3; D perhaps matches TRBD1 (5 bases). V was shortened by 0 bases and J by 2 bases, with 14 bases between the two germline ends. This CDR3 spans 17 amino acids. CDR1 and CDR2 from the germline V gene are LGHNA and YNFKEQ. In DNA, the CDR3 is TGTGCCAGCAGCCAAGAAGGCGGTCAGGGAACTGGAAACACCATATATTTT. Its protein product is CASSQEGGQGTGNTIYF.

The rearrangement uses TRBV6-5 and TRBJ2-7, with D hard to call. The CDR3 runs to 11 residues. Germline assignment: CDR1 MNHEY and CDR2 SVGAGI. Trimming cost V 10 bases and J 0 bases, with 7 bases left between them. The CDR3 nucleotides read TGTGCCACCCGGAGCTCCTACGAGCAGTACTTC. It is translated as CATRSSYEQYF.

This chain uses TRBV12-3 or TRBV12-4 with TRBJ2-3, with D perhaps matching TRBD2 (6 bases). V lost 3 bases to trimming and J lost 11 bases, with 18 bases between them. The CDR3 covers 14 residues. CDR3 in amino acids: CASSLRLASPGQYF. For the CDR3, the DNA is TGTGCCAGCAGTTTGCGTCTAGCGAGCCCGGGGCAGTATTTT.

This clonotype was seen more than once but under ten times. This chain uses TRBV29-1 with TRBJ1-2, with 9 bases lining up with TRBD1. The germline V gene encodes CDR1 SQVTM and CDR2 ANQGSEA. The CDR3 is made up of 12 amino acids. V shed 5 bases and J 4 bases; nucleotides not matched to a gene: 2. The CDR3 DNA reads TGCAGCGTTCGGGACAGGGCCTATGGCTACACCTTC. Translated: CSVRDRAYGYTF.

CDR3 loop: CAISGGTPEQYF. CDR3 bases: TGTGCCATCAGTGGTGGGACACCCGAGCAGTACTTC. The gene calls are TRBV10-3 and TRBJ2-4; TRBD1 is a possible D gene (6 bases). The J call is in doubt because the DNA end fits TRBJ2-7 better. Germline lookup yields CDR1 ENHRY and CDR2 SYGVKD. CDR3 length equals 12 residues.

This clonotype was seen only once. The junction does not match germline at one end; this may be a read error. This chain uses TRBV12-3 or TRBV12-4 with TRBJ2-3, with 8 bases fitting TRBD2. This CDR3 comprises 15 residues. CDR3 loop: CASTLQRGSTDAQYF. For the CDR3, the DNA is TGTGCCAGCACCTTACAGCGGGGGAGCACAGATGCGCAGTATTTT.

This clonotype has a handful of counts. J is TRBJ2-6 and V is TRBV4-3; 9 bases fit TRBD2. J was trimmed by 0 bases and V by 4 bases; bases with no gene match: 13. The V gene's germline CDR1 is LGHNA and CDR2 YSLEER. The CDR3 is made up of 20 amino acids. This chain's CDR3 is CASSPSSGSGGLSGANVLTF. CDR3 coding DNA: TGCGCCAGCAGCCCTTCATCGGGTAGCGGGGGACTCTCTGGGGCCAACGTCCTGACTTTC.